Sequencing of this T cell receptor (beta chain) was carried out in a study of identical twins. This clonotype has only a few counts. Using its own MiXCR run on the 5' RACE reads, TCRdb lists one record per CDR3 protein. The sample yields 500,000 to 600,000 distinct CDR3 sequences, around 20% seen once. The CDR3 runs to 13 residues. Trimming took 4 bases from V and 3 from J; bases not matched to a gene: 2. Germline CDR1 and CDR2: ENHRY and SYGVKD. These data are also associated with another study on T cells expressing NK-cell markers.

This TCR was sampled from a woman under 30 in good health. Sequenced: CD4+ T cells sorted from blood. V usage is TRBV10-3 and J usage is TRBJ1-1, with 7 bases aligning to TRBD1. In nucleotides, the CDR3 is TGTGCCATCAGTGTGCAGGGGGACACTGAAGCTTTCTTT. Translating gives CAISVQGDTEAFF.